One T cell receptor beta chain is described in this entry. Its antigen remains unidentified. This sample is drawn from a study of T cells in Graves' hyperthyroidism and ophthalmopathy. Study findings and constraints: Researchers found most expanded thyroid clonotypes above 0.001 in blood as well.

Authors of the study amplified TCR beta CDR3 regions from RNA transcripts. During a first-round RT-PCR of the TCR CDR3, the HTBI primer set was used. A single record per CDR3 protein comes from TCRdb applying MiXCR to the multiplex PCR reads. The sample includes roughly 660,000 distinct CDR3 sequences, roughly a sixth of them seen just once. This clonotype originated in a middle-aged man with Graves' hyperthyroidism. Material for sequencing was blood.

Written as DNA, the CDR3 is TGTGCCAGCAGACCTAAGGACGATTACGAGCAGTACTTC. Its protein is CASRPKDDYEQYF. The V gene is TRBV7-8, the J gene TRBJ2-7, with D hard to call. The CDR3 contains 13 residues. Germline V gene sequence: CDR1 SGHVS, CDR2 FQNEAQ. Trimming left V 6 bases short and J 4 bases short, with 13 bases between.